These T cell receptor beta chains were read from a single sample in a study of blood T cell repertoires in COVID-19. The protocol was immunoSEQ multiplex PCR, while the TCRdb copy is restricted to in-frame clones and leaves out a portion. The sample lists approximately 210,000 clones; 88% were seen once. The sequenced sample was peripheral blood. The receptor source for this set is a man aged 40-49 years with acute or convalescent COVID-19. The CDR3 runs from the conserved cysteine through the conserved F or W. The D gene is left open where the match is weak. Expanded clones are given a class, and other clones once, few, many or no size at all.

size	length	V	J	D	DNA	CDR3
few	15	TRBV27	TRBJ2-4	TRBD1	TGTGCCAGCAAACCCGGACAGGGGGCCCTAAACATTCAGTACTTC	CASKPGQGALNIQYF
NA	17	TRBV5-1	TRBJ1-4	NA	TGCGCCAGCAGCTTGGCCCCCGGGATTGAGAATAATGAAAAACTGTTTTTT	CASSLAPGIENNEKLFF
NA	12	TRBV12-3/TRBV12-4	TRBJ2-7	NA	TGTGCCAGCAGTTTAGGGACTGTCGAGCAGTACTTC	CASSLGTVEQYF
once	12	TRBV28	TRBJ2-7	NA	TGTGCCAGCTCCCCAGGGTATTACGAGCAGTACTTC	CASSPGYYEQYF
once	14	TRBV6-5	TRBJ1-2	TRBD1	TGTGCCAGCAGTTACCGAGACAGGGCGCGTGGCTACACCTTC	CASSYRDRARGYTF
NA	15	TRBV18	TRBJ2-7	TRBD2	TGTGCCAGCTCACGGGGACTAGCGGGAAGCTACGAGCAGTACTTC	CASSRGLAGSYEQYF
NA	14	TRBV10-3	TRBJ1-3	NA	TGTGCCACCAAAACAGGGCCCTCTGGAAACACCATATATTTT	CATKTGPSGNTIYF
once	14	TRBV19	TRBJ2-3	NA	TGTGCCAGTAGTGCGACAGGTAGCACAGATACGCAGTATTTT	CASSATGSTDTQYF
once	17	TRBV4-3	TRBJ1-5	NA	TGCGCCAGCAGCCAAGATCGGGTCTTCTATAGCAATCAGCCCCAGCATTTT	CASSQDRVFYSNQPQHF
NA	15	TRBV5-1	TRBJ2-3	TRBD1	TGCGCCAGCAGCGGTACAGGGGTCGCCACAGATACGCAGTATTTT	CASSGTGVATDTQYF
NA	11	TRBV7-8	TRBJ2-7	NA	TGTGCCAGCAGTCCTCTCCACGAGCAGTACTTC	CASSPLHEQYF
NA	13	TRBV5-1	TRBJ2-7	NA	TGCGCCAGCAGCGATACTCGGGTTGGCGAGCAGTACTTC	CASSDTRVGEQYF
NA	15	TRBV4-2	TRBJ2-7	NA	TGTGCCAGCAGCCAAGATCCTCTAGGGGGATCCGAGCAGTACTTC	CASSQDPLGGSEQYF
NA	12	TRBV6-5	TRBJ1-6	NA	TGTGCCAGCACCCTCCGGGATTCACCCCTCCACTTT	CASTLRDSPLHF
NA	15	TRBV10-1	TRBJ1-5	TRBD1	TGCGCCAGCTCCCAGGGACAGGGGGGAAGTCAGCCCCAGCATTTT	CASSQGQGGSQPQHF
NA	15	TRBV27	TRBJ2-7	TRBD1	TGTGCCAGCAGTTCCGACAGGGGGTATTCCTACGAGCAGTACTTC	CASSSDRGYSYEQYF
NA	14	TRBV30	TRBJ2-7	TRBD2	TGTGCCTGGAGTGTACAAGCGGGGGGGCGTGAGCAGTACTTC	CAWSVQAGGREQYF
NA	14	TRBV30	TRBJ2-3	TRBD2	TGTGCCGCGGGACTAGCGGGAGTCACAGATACGCAGTATTTT	CAAGLAGVTDTQYF
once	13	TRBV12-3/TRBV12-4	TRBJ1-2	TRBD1	TGTGCCAGCAGCGGACAGGGAAACTATGGCTACACCTTC	CASSGQGNYGYTF
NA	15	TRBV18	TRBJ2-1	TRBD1	TGTGCCAGCTCACCCCCGGGACAGGGTGGCAATGAGCAGTTCTTC	CASSPPGQGGNEQFF
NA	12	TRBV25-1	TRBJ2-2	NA	TGTGCCAGTGAAGTTGGGAGCGGGGAGCTGTTTTTT	CASEVGSGELFF
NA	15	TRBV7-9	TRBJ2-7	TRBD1	TGTGCCAGCAGTCCTCAAGGACAGGGGCGCCACGAGCAGTACTTC	CASSPQGQGRHEQYF
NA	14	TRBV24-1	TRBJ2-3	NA	TGTGCCACCAGTGAAAACTACGGACAGTATACGCAGTATTTT	CATSENYGQYTQYF
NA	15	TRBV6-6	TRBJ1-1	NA	TGTGCCAGCAGTTACTCGAAGTCAGGGGTGACTGAAGCTTTCTTT	CASSYSKSGVTEAFF
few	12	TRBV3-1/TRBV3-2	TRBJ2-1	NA	TGTGCCAGCAGCCATATGGGGGGTGAGCAGTTCTTC	CASSHMGGEQFF
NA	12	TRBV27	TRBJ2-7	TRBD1	TGTGCCAGCAGCCTTACAGGGGGCGAGCAGTACTTC	CASSLTGGEQYF
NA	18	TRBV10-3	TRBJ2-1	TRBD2	TGTGCCATCGGAGGGAGTGGAACTAGCGGGAGGATCTACAATGAGCAGTTCTTC	CAIGGSGTSGRIYNEQFF
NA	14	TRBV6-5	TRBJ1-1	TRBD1	TGTGCCACCCAGGCCCCATCAGGGGGCACTGAAGCTTTCTTT	CATQAPSGGTEAFF
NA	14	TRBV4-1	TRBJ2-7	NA	TGCGCCAGCAGCCAAGATCCCCTAAAAATCGAGCAGTACTTC	CASSQDPLKIEQYF
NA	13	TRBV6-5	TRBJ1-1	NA	TGTGCCAGCAGTTACTCCCGGTACACTGAAGCTTTCTTT	CASSYSRYTEAFF